This T cell receptor beta chain stems from a study of T cells in localized non-small cell lung cancer. General observations from the study: Longer overall survival accompanied higher blood T cell density. Because sequencing included only one region (of the tumor), heterogeneity remains possible. Peak T cell clonality was found in uninvolved adjacent lung, exceeding tumor.

Looked up from germline, CDR1 is SGDLS and CDR2 is YYNGEE. Losses at the gene ends were 2 bases for V and 1 base for J; bases not matched to a gene: 13. The CDR3 consists of 18 residues. Repertoires were generated with immunoSEQ multiplex PCR, while TCRdb's copy carries only in-frame clones and drops some. The sample consists of around 100,000 clones, roughly 87% of them appearing once. As for this clone: The antigen is unknown.

This clonotype originated in a man aged 35-69 years with stage I squamous cell lung carcinoma. The chain links TRBV9 to TRBJ2-3, with TRBD2 matching 7 bases. The source was peripheral blood, collected before any cancer treatment. The CDR3 sequence: CASSVRSGEKVGTDTQYF. CDR3 nucleotides: TGTGCCAGCAGCGTTAGAAGCGGGGAAAAAGTGGGCACAGATACGCAGTATTTT.